These T cell receptor beta chains were read from a single sample in a study of T cells in Graves' hyperthyroidism and ophthalmopathy. Each CDR3 protein is one row after TCRdb ran MiXCR on the multiplex PCR reads. The sample lists hundreds of thousands of distinct CDR3 sequences; less than 45% were seen once. Input material: peripheral blood or thyroid tissue (not recorded which). All receptors come from an adult man with Graves' disease, either hyperthyroidism or ophthalmopathy (not recorded which). Both conserved end residues are part of each CDR3. D genes are given only for firm matches. Rows may omit the clone size; those that give it use once, few, many or a size class.

abundance	d_gene	v_gene	j_gene	CDR3aa	CDR3nt
many	.	TRBV6-6	TRBJ1-2	CATGRPGGYGYTF	TGTGCGACAGGCCGTCCGGGTGGCTATGGCTACACCTTC
many	TRBD1	TRBV7-9	TRBJ1-1	CASSFDRGTTEAFF	TGTGCCAGCAGCTTCGACAGGGGGACTACTGAAGCTTTCTTT
once	.	TRBV7-9	TRBJ1-6	CASSPTPGNNSPLHF	TGTGCCAGCAGCCCCACTCCGGGGAATAATTCACCCCTCCACTTT
few	.	TRBV6-1	TRBJ2-7	CASSEGSSYEQYF	TGTGCCAGCAGTGAAGGGAGCTCCTACGAGCAGTACTTC
few	.	TRBV7-2	TRBJ2-7	CASSLGVFSYEQYF	TGTGCCAGCAGCTTAGGGGTATTTTCCTACGAGCAGTACTTC
many	TRBD2	TRBV20-1	TRBJ2-7	CSARDRGGSSYEQYF	TGCAGTGCTAGAGATCGGGGCGGGAGCTCCTACGAGCAGTACTTC
few	TRBD2	TRBV24-1	TRBJ2-7	CATSDSLGGSSYEQYF	TGTGCCACCAGTGACTCCCTGGGCGGGAGCTCCTACGAGCAGTACTTC
once	TRBD2	TRBV29-1	TRBJ2-2	CSAGGLAEANTGELFF	TGCAGCGCCGGAGGACTAGCGGAGGCGAACACCGGGGAGCTGTTTTTT
.	.	TRBV6-5	TRBJ1-3	CASSSPRSDTIYF	TGTGCCAGCAGTTCTCCGAGGTCGGACACCATATATTTT
many	.	TRBV24-1	TRBJ2-6	CATSDGGRFGANVLTF	TGTGCCACCAGTGATGGGGGGCGGTTCGGGGCCAACGTCCTGACTTTC
.	.	TRBV29-1	TRBJ1-6	CSVGGEHSPLHF	TGCAGCGTAGGAGGGGAGCATTCACCCCTCCACTTT
many	.	TRBV7-9	TRBJ1-2	CASSETGQEYGYTF	TGTGCCAGCAGCGAAACAGGGCAGGAGTATGGCTACACCTTC
.	.	TRBV29-1	TRBJ1-1	CSAYEGEAFF	TGCAGCGCATATGAGGGTGAAGCTTTCTTT
.	TRBD2	TRBV7-2	TRBJ2-5	CASSLSAGTSGQETQYF	TGTGCCAGCAGCTTATCTGCCGGGACTAGCGGACAAGAGACCCAGTACTTC
.	TRBD1	TRBV29-1	TRBJ1-2	CSLRTGDGYTF	TGCAGCTTACGGACAGGGGATGGCTACACCTTC
once	TRBD1	TRBV7-3	TRBJ2-7	CACGGQGGYEQYF	TGTGCCTGCGGAGGACAGGGGGGCTACGAGCAGTACTTC
few	TRBD1	TRBV7-8	TRBJ1-1	CASSLGGQGILNTEAFF	TGTGCCAGCAGCTTGGGTGGACAGGGGATACTAAACACTGAAGCTTTCTTT
.	.	TRBV2	TRBJ2-7	CASNQTRADYEQYF	TGTGCCAGCAACCAGACTAGAGCAGACTACGAGCAGTACTTC
many	.	TRBV7-9	TRBJ1-5	CASSFDSSNQPQHF	TGTGCCAGCAGTTTTGACAGCTCCAATCAGCCCCAGCATTTT
.	TRBD1	TRBV7-2	TRBJ1-2	CASSLGGGTVEGYTF	TGTGCCAGCAGCTTAGGTGGGGGGACAGTTGAAGGCTACACCTTC
.	TRBD1	TRBV6-5	TRBJ1-1	CASSELPGGIEAFF	TGTGCCAGCAGTGAACTGCCAGGGGGGATAGAAGCTTTCTTT
many	.	TRBV10-3	TRBJ2-7	CAISEENRAYEQYF	TGTGCCATCAGTGAGGAGAACCGGGCCTACGAGCAGTACTTC
.	.	TRBV12-3/TRBV12-4	TRBJ1-2	CASSLSAGIGYTF	TGTGCCAGCAGTCTAAGCGCAGGGATTGGCTACACCTTC
.	TRBD1	TRBV2	TRBJ2-7	CASRNDRAYEQYF	TGTGCCAGCAGAAACGACAGGGCCTACGAGCAGTACTTC
few	.	TRBV11-3	TRBJ2-7	CASSRQVPYSEQYF	TGTGCCAGCAGTCGACAGGTGCCCTACAGCGAGCAGTACTTC
.	.	TRBV6-1	TRBJ1-3	CASSPPTVANTIYF	TGTGCCAGCAGTCCCCCGACTGTCGCGAACACCATATATTTT
.	.	TRBV14	TRBJ1-6	CASSQQHPTPHSPLHF	TGTGCCAGCAGCCAACAGCACCCTACTCCGCATTCACCCCTCCACTTT
.	.	TRBV14	TRBJ2-7	CASSAVMNTYEQYF	TGTGCCAGCAGCGCGGTAATGAACACCTACGAGCAGTACTTC
.	.	TRBV9	TRBJ1-5	CASSADGRPNQPQHF	TGTGCCAGCAGCGCGGACGGAAGACCCAATCAGCCCCAGCATTTT
once	.	TRBV24-1	TRBJ2-5	CATSAGRSGTQYF	TGTGCCACCAGTGCGGGACGAAGCGGGACCCAGTACTTC
few	.	TRBV29-1	TRBJ2-6	CSAQVWQGGSGANVLTF	TGCAGCGCCCAGGTCTGGCAGGGTGGCTCTGGGGCCAACGTCCTGACTTTC
few	.	TRBV7-2	TRBJ2-5	CASSFAQERETQYF	TGTGCCAGCAGCTTTGCACAGGAGCGAGAGACCCAGTACTTC
.	.	TRBV10-3	TRBJ1-1	CAISSPPAEAFF	TGTGCCATCAGTTCCCCCCCGGCTGAAGCTTTCTTT
.	.	TRBV19	TRBJ2-2	CASSFTGFNTGELFF	TGTGCCAGTAGTTTCACAGGCTTCAACACCGGGGAGCTGTTTTTT
few	TRBD2	TRBV9	TRBJ2-7	CASSSEAATAGGHEQYF	TGTGCCAGCAGCTCAGAAGCGGCCACAGCGGGAGGCCACGAGCAGTACTTC
.	.	TRBV29-1	TRBJ1-2	CSVPPRGVNYGYTF	TGCAGCGTTCCGCCCCGAGGGGTTAACTATGGCTACACCTTC
.	.	TRBV12-3/TRBV12-4	TRBJ1-6	CASSLGRGYSPLHF	TGTGCCAGCAGTTTAGGTCGGGGATACTCACCCCTCCACTTT
few	TRBD1	TRBV7-8	TRBJ2-5	CASSQKLGTEQETQYF	TGTGCCAGCAGCCAGAAACTTGGGACAGAACAAGAGACCCAGTACTTC
many	.	TRBV29-1	TRBJ1-1	CSVEAGSGTEAFF	TGCAGCGTTGAGGCAGGGAGCGGCACTGAAGCTTTCTTT
.	.	TRBV10-3	TRBJ1-5	CAISDLLGQPQHF	TGTGCCATCAGTGACTTGCTGGGGCAGCCCCAGCATTTT
few	.	TRBV4-1	TRBJ2-7	CASSLAAVYEQYF	TGCGCCAGCAGCTTGGCCGCAGTCTACGAGCAGTACTTC
many	.	TRBV24-1	TRBJ1-1	CATSDRGQNTEAFF	TGTGCCACCAGTGACCGGGGACAGAACACTGAAGCTTTCTTT
.	TRBD2	TRBV29-1	TRBJ2-2	CSVDRTSGELFF	TGCAGCGTTGACCGGACTAGCGGGGAGCTGTTTTTT
.	.	TRBV24-1	TRBJ2-5	CATSDGTANQPQYF	TGTGCCACCAGTGACGGGACGGCCAATCAGCCCCAGTACTTC
.	.	TRBV7-8	TRBJ2-1	CASSPSRNNEQFF	TGTGCCAGCAGCCCATCGAGGAACAATGAGCAGTTCTTC